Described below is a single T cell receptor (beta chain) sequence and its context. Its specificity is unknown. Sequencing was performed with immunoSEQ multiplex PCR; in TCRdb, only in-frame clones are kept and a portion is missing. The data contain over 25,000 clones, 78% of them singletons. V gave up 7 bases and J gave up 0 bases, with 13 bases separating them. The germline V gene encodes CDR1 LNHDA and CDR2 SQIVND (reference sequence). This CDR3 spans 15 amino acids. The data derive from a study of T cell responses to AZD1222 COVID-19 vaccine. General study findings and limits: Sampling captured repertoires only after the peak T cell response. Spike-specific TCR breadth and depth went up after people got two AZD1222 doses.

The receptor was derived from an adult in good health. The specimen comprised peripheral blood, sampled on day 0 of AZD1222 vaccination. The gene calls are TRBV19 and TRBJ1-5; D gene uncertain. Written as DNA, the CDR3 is TGTGCCAGTACGGACCTACCTAATAGCAATCAGCCCCAGCATTTT. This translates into CASTDLPNSNQPQHF.